This TCR beta chain was captured by sequencing in a study of identical twins. A few counts support this clonotype. Its target is unknown. TCRdb redid the calling of the 5' RACE reads with MiXCR, one entry per CDR3 protein. The table lists 1.5 million to 2 million distinct CDR3 sequences, 32% of them singletons. CDR3 length: 17 amino acids. J lost 1 base, V lost 4 bases, and 10 bases had no gene match. Per the germline V gene, CDR1 is MDHEN and CDR2 is SYDVKM. Study results and limitations: There is a chance that invariant MAIT and iNKT cells partially muddied zero-insertion analyses.

The material sequenced was cord blood. This TCR derives from a newborn girl in good health. V gene TRBV28 combines with J gene TRBJ1-2, with TRBD1 identical over 9 bases. CDR3 sequence reads: CASSSPRTGAINYGYTF. CDR3 sequence (DNA): TGTGCCAGCAGTTCCCCTCGGACAGGGGCTATTAACTATGGCTACACCTTC.